Presented here are 24 T cell receptor beta chains from one specimen sequenced in a study of blood T cells in healthy people across ages. The authors ran a second PCR of 7 to 11 cycles using a sample-barcoded 5' primer and a J-beta primer mix. MiXCR, run by TCRdb on the 5' RACE reads, gives a single entry per CDR3 protein. Of approximately 810,000 distinct CDR3 sequences in the sample, less than 35% are singletons; the top ten hold about 18%. The sequencing sample was made of blood. These receptors were obtained from a woman of 80 years or more in good health.

This clonotype was detected only a few times. A much larger clone differs from this one at a single base, so this may be a read error. The rearrangement joins TRBV6-5 to TRBJ2-1; D call uncertain. The CDR3 consists of 13 residues. CDR1 and CDR2 from the germline V gene are MNHEY and SVGAGI. The CDR3 DNA reads as TGTGCCAGCAGGTACTCAGCCTACAATGAGCAGTTCTTC. This gives the protein CASRYSAYNEQFF.

A remark on this clonotype: A read error may produce the germline difference seen at one junction end. This rearrangement joins TRBV2 to TRBJ1-2; TRBD1 aligns across 8 bases. The germline V gene encodes CDR1 SNHLY and CDR2 FYNNEI. The CDR3 is 13 residues long. Here the CDR3 reads CASSVDRVAGHTF. The CDR3 DNA is TGTGCCAGCAGTGTGGACAGGGTAGCTGGCCACACCTTC.

CDR3 sequence: CASRGRGGYNEQFF. The CDR3 DNA reads as TGTGCCAGCAGGGGACGGGGGGGCTACAATGAGCAGTTCTTC. V gene TRBV6-6 combines with J gene TRBJ2-1, with 8 bases aligning to TRBD2. Germline V gene lookup returns CDR1 MNHNY and CDR2 SVGAGI (reference sequence). The CDR3 spans 14 residues. Trimming removed 6 bases from V and 3 bases from J; junction bases left unmatched: 4.

Ten or more counts support this clonotype. The CDR3 spells CASSTGLAGGPNEQFF. CDR3 DNA sequence: TGCGCCAGCAGCACCGGACTAGCGGGGGGGCCCAATGAGCAGTTCTTC. The chain has TRBV5-1 and TRBJ2-1; 15 bases align to TRBD2. The V and J ends lost 4 bases and 6 bases, in that order; junction bases with no gene match: 5. The CDR3 is 16 residues long. The V gene's germline CDR1 is SGHRS and CDR2 YFSETQ.

This clonotype was recorded many times. The chain carries TRBV20-1 and TRBJ2-7, with 10 bases lining up with TRBD1. The CDR3 sequence is 16 residues long. V trimming: 0 bases; J trimming: 6 bases; junction bases outside the gene matches: 11. CDR1 is DFQATT, CDR2 SNEGSKA, per germline (reference sequence). The CDR3 region is CSAREIIKGQGGEQYF. The CDR3 nucleotides are TGCAGTGCTAGAGAGATAATAAAAGGACAGGGGGGCGAGCAGTACTTC.

This clonotype was detected ten times or more. The chain has TRBV12-3 or TRBV12-4 and TRBJ2-4; D remains unclear. This CDR3 region has 14 residues. V was clipped by 6 bases and J by 1 base, with 10 bases between them. The CDR3 nucleotides are TGTGCCAGCAGACTAAACTCCGCCAAAAACATTCAGTACTTC. Translating it yields CASRLNSAKNIQYF.

This chain connects TRBV2 to TRBJ1-5; the D gene is possibly TRBD1 (5 bases). With 8 bases removed from V and 5 bases from J, the gap between germline ends came to 19 bases. Germline assignment: CDR1 SNHLY and CDR2 FYNNEI. The length of the CDR3 is 15 residues. This chain's CDR3 is CASGRLPGMDQPQHF. In nucleotides, the CDR3 is TGTGCCAGCGGCCGCCTCCCAGGGATGGATCAGCCCCAGCATTTT.

V usage is TRBV3-1 and J usage is TRBJ2-5; 7 bases align to TRBD2. The CDR3 has 15 residues. Germline CDR1 reads LGHDT; CDR2 reads YNNKEL (reference sequence). V shed 0 bases, J shed 11 bases, and the junction held 12 bases outside the gene matches. The CDR3 reads CASSQEMRERREQYF. In DNA, the CDR3 is TGTGCCAGCAGCCAAGAGATGCGGGAGAGGCGGGAGCAGTACTTC.

The chain joins TRBV4-3 to TRBJ2-1, with 13 bases lining up with TRBD2. CDR3 length equals 18 residues. With 0 bases clipped from V and 5 bases from J, the junction kept 7 bases outside the gene matches. Germline V gives CDR1 LGHNA, CDR2 YSLEER. This CDR3 reads CASSQDPVTSGGNNEQFF. The CDR3, as DNA: TGCGCCAGCAGCCAAGATCCGGTGACTAGCGGGGGGAACAATGAGCAGTTCTTC.

Of note for this clonotype: One junction end disagrees with the germline gene, perhaps due to a read error. The chain carries TRBV20-1 and TRBJ2-1, with 7 bases fitting TRBD1. Germline V lookup: CDR1 DFQATT, CDR2 SNEGSKA (reference sequence). There are 13 residues in the CDR3. Here the CDR3 reads CSATLKGANERFF. DNA of the CDR3: TGCAGTGCTACCCTAAAGGGGGCGAATGAGCGGTTCTTC.

Remarks on this clonotype: A much larger clonotype is one base distant, so this may be a read error. The chain uses TRBV27 and TRBJ2-5; the match to TRBD2 covers 12 bases. The germline gives CDR1 MNHEY, CDR2 SMNVEV (reference sequence). The CDR3 is 15 residues long. With V trimmed by 6 bases and J by 11 bases, 13 bases remained unmatched. This CDR3 is CASSRASGGGNEQYF. In DNA form, the CDR3 reads TGTGCCAGCAGCCGAGCTAGCGGGGGGGGGAATGAGCAGTACTTC.

This clonotype was recorded a few times. The rearrangement links TRBV11-3 to TRBJ1-1, with D hard to call. The germline CDR1 and CDR2 sequences are SGHNT and YENEEA. The V and J ends lost 1 base and 4 bases respectively, with 10 bases between them. This CDR3 has 14 amino acids. In nucleotides, the CDR3 is TGTGCCAGCAGCTTAGTCGTCTCGGGCACTGAAGCTTTCTTT. The encoded protein is CASSLVVSGTEAFF.

This clonotype was recorded many times. The chain employs TRBV7-9 and TRBJ2-5; D possibly corresponds to TRBD1 (6 bases). V was clipped by 5 bases and J by 2 bases, with 12 bases between them. Per the germline V gene, CDR1 is SEHNR and CDR2 is FQNEAQ (reference sequence). The CDR3 is made up of 14 amino acids. The CDR3 spells CASSRPGTQETQYF. CDR3 nucleotide sequence: TGTGCCAGCAGCCGGCCTGGGACACAAGAGACCCAGTACTTC. Using reference TRBV7-9 and TRBJ2-5 for the parts outside the CDR3, the full variable domain is DTGVSQNPRHKITKRGQNVTFRCDPISEHNRLYWYRQTLGQGPEFLTYFQNEAQLEKSRLLSDRFSAERPKGSFSTLEIQRTEQGDSAMYLCASSRPGTQETQYFGPGTRLLVL.

This clonotype was seen a handful of times. V gene TRBV12-3 or TRBV12-4 combines with J gene TRBJ1-2, with D possibly TRBD1 on 5 matching bases. The CDR3 has 13 amino acids. Trimming left V 1 base short and J 8 bases short, with 11 bases between. CDR3 sequence: CASSLGVGEGYTF. As DNA, the CDR3 is TGTGCCAGCAGTTTAGGGGTGGGGGAGGGCTACACCTTC.

The chain combines TRBV19 with TRBJ2-5; D may be TRBD1 (6 bases). Trimming shortened V by 5 bases and J by 4 bases, and 17 bases separated the two germline ends. Germline loops: CDR1 LNHDA, CDR2 SQIVND (reference sequence). The CDR3 totals 15 residues. CDR3 sequence: CASSPTGTPGETQYF. CDR3 DNA sequence: TGTGCCAGTAGTCCCACAGGGACACCCGGAGAGACCCAGTACTTC. The complete variable domain, with remaining parts taken from reference TRBV19 and TRBJ2-5, reads DGGITQSPKYLFRKEGQNVTLSCEQNLNHDAMYWYRQDPGQGLRLIYYSQIVNDFQKGDIAEGYSVSREKKESFPLTVTSAQKNPTAFYLCASSPTGTPGETQYFGPGTRLLVL.

A few counts support this clonotype. The chain recombines TRBV9 with TRBJ1-2, with no clear D. The germline gives CDR1 SGDLS, CDR2 YYNGEE. Trimming pared 4 bases from V and 3 bases from J, leaving 16 bases between. The CDR3 is 15 amino acids. The CDR3 bases are TGTGCCAGCAGCCGGGCCGCGGGCGCAGACTATGGCTACACCTTC. Amino acid sequence: CASSRAAGADYGYTF.

V gene TRBV29-1 combines with J gene TRBJ1-2; TRBD1 matches 9 bases. CDR1 is SQVTM and CDR2 is ANQGSEA in the germline V gene. The V gene end was trimmed by 1 base and the J gene end by 4 bases; junction bases not matched to a gene: 7. This CDR3 region has 15 residues. CDR3 amino acids: CSVEGRTGESYGYTF. CDR3 in DNA: TGCAGCGTTGAAGGGAGGACAGGGGAGAGCTATGGCTACACCTTC.

This clonotype was found many times. The rearrangement uses TRBV6-5 and TRBJ2-1, with 12 nucleotides matching TRBD2. CDR3 size: 15 residues. The V gene end was trimmed by 6 bases and the J gene end by 7 bases; junction bases not matched to a gene: 7. The germline gives CDR1 MNHEY, CDR2 SVGAGI. The CDR3 reads CASRRLTSGGNEQFF. CDR3 bases: TGTGCCAGCAGACGGTTGACTAGCGGGGGAAATGAGCAGTTCTTC.

In regard to this clonotype: A much larger clone is a single base away; this may be a read error. This CDR3 reads CSVLSGLAHGQFF. Here the CDR3 DNA reads TGCAGTGTCCTTTCCGGACTAGCTCATGGGCAGTTCTTC. The gene calls are TRBV20-1 and TRBJ2-1, with 8 nucleotides matching TRBD2. The germline V gene has CDR1 DFQATT and CDR2 SNEGSKA (reference sequence). The CDR3 has 13 amino acids. V lost 7 bases and J lost 12; bases outside the gene matches: 14.

This clonotype was found many times. The chain joins TRBV28 to TRBJ2-3; D unclear. Germline V CDR1 and CDR2: MDHEN, SYDVKM. The CDR3 has 12 residues. The ends were cut back, 4 bases at V and 5 bases at J, with 7 bases in the middle. The CDR3, as DNA: TGTGCCAGCAGTTCGGCAGAAGATACGCAGTATTTT. Protein product: CASSSAEDTQYF.

This clonotype was found a few times. The J gene is TRBJ1-1, the V gene TRBV11-2; TRBD1 might be the D (5 bases). The CDR3 consists of 17 residues. V was trimmed by 2 bases and J by 2 bases, leaving 18 bases between them. Germline-derived CDR1 and CDR2 are SGHAT and FQNNGV. The CDR3 region is CASSLYDGGGTNTEAFF. In nucleotides, the CDR3 is TGTGCCAGCAGCTTATATGACGGGGGGGGAACCAACACTGAAGCTTTCTTT.

This clonotype was counted many times. The rearrangement links TRBV5-1 to TRBJ2-5; no reliable D call. Trimming removed 4 bases from V and 9 bases from J, with 22 bases in between. CDR1 is SGHRS, CDR2 YFSETQ, per germline. The CDR3 contains 15 residues. The CDR3 DNA follows: TGCGCCAGCAGCAAAGAGCCGGGCCAAGAGATGGCCCAGTACTTC. This codes for CASSKEPGQEMAQYF.

This clonotype was counted ten times or more. The chain employs TRBV7-9 and TRBJ2-3; D is uncertain. The CDR3 is 15 residues long. Trimming left V 1 base short and J 2 bases short, with 10 bases between. The germline CDR1 and CDR2 sequences are SEHNR and FQNEAQ (reference sequence). CDR3 loop: CASSLVVDPTDTQYF. Written as DNA, the CDR3 is TGTGCCAGCAGCTTAGTGGTAGACCCCACAGATACGCAGTATTTT.

This clonotype was recorded many times. This chain's CDR3 is CASSLIGIRTDGYTF. In nucleotides, the CDR3 is TGTGCCAGCAGTTTAATAGGTATCCGGACAGATGGCTACACCTTC. The chain uses TRBV12-3 or TRBV12-4 and TRBJ1-2, with TRBD1 as a possible D gene (6 bases). V was shortened by 2 bases and J by 6 bases, with 16 bases between the two germline ends. This CDR3 spans 15 amino acids.